One and the same sample provided the 28 T cell receptor beta chains below, sequenced in a study of CD8 T cells in ankylosing spondylitis. TCRdb itself ran the 5' RACE reads through MiXCR, one entry per CDR3 protein. The data show a few hundred thousand distinct CDR3 sequences, around 11% seen once. The specimen sequenced was blood, either unsorted or a sorted T cell fraction (not recorded which). The receptors derive from a male donor with ankylosing spondylitis or in good health (not recorded which).

The V and J genes are TRBV29-1 and TRBJ2-7; D might be TRBD1 or TRBD2, each matching 5 bases. The V and J ends lost 2 bases and 6 bases respectively, with 26 bases between them. The germline gives CDR1 SQVTM, CDR2 ANQGSEA. The CDR3 sequence is 17 residues long. In DNA, the CDR3 is TGCAGCGTTGAACTAGAGGGCTGGACCTCTGGGGCCGTCGAGCAGTACTTC. Protein: CSVELEGWTSGAVEQYF.

The sample holds many counts of this clonotype. This chain joins TRBV20-1 and TRBJ2-5; 9 bases agree with TRBD2. The germline gives CDR1 DFQATT, CDR2 SNEGSKA (reference sequence). This CDR3 is 15 amino acids long. J lost 1 base, V lost 5 bases, and 8 bases had no gene match. In nucleotides, the CDR3 is TGCAGTGCTCCTATAGCGGGGGTATCCCAAGAGACCCAGTACTTC. It specifies CSAPIAGVSQETQYF.

V gene TRBV20-1 combines with J gene TRBJ2-2; the D is unclear. Per the germline V gene, CDR1 is DFQATT and CDR2 is SNEGSKA (reference sequence). The CDR3 is 13 amino acids. The germline V and J ends were trimmed by 3 bases and 0 bases, with 5 bases remaining between them. In DNA, the CDR3 is TGCAGTGCTAGCCTAACGAACACCGGGGAGCTGTTTTTT. Translated: CSASLTNTGELFF.

This clonotype was detected many times. This sequence joins TRBV7-3 and TRBJ1-6; D unresolved. This CDR3 is built from 13 residues. Germline V gene data show CDR1 as SGHTA and CDR2 as FQGTGA. Trimming shortened V by 5 bases and J by 10 bases, and 12 bases separated the two germline ends. This CDR3 is CASSASDGSPLHF. The CDR3 DNA follows: TGTGCCAGCAGCGCCTCGGATGGGTCACCCCTCCACTTT.

The chain recombines TRBV5-1 with TRBJ2-3; 12 bases match TRBD2. Germline V gene sequence: CDR1 SGHRS, CDR2 YFSETQ. V gave up 3 bases and J gave up 6 bases; unmatched junction bases: 5. This CDR3 comprises 15 residues. This CDR3 reads CASSSGLAGYDTQYF. In nucleotides, the CDR3 is TGCGCCAGCAGCTCCGGACTAGCGGGGTACGATACGCAGTATTTT.

This clonotype has at least ten counts. The genes are TRBV6-6 and TRBJ1-2; 7 positions match TRBD1. CDR1 is MNHNY and CDR2 is SVGAGI in the germline V gene (reference sequence). There are 13 residues in the CDR3. V shed 7 bases and J 8 bases; nucleotides not matched to a gene: 10. Here the CDR3 reads CASTQDTGAGYTF. CDR3 in DNA: TGTGCCAGCACTCAAGATACAGGGGCCGGCTACACCTTC.

Note on this clonotype: Mismatch with germline at one junction end may stem from a read error. The V call is TRBV5-1, the J call TRBJ1-1; TRBD1 might be the D (5 bases). The CDR3 spans 15 residues. Germline values: CDR1 SGHRS, CDR2 YFSETQ. CDR3 DNA sequence: TGCACCAGCACCCCAGGGTTCTTTGGTCACACTGAAGCTTTCTTT. Residues: CTSTPGFFGHTEAFF.

This clonotype was observed many times. The chain uses TRBV5-1 and TRBJ2-2; D unresolved. The germline V and J ends were trimmed by 1 base and 2 bases, with 6 bases remaining between them. CDR1 is SGHRS, CDR2 YFSETQ, per germline. The CDR3 is 14 amino acids. The CDR3 DNA is TGCGCCAGCAGCTTGATCGGAAACACCGGGGAGCTGTTTTTT. This translates into CASSLIGNTGELFF.

This clonotype was counted only a few times. CDR3 nucleotides: TGTGCCAGCAGCCAGTTTCAGGGGGGCAATGAGCAGTTCTTC. Its protein product is CASSQFQGGNEQFF. The rearrangement uses TRBV3-1 and TRBJ2-1, with D possibly matching TRBD1 (7 bases). Germline assignment: CDR1 LGHDT and CDR2 YNNKEL (reference sequence). Trimming removed 3 bases from V and 6 bases from J, with 12 bases in between. The CDR3 sequence is 14 residues long.

The sample holds a few counts of this clonotype. This sequence joins TRBV4-1 and TRBJ2-5; maybe TRBD2 (5 bases). V dropped 4 bases and J dropped 7 bases, with 16 bases sitting between them. CDR1 is MGHRA, CDR2 YSYEKL, per germline. The CDR3 contains 14 residues. CDR3 coding DNA: TGCGCCAGCAGCCCAAGCGGTTGGGCGGGGACCCAGTACTTC. Its translation is CASSPSGWAGTQYF.

This clonotype occurred a few times. The chain is built from TRBV9 and TRBJ1-1; no clear D gene. CDR1 is SGDLS, CDR2 YYNGEE, per germline. This CDR3 is 11 amino acids long. Trimming stripped 4 bases from V and 7 bases from J, with 8 bases between. The CDR3 coding sequence is TGTGCCAGCAGCCCTTTGGGTGAAGCTTTCTTT. This sequence encodes CASSPLGEAFF.

This clonotype was recorded many times. The J gene is TRBJ2-3, the V gene TRBV28; D is perhaps TRBD1 (6 bases). V dropped 8 bases and J dropped 7 bases, with 16 bases sitting between them. Germline values: CDR1 MDHEN, CDR2 SYDVKM. This CDR3 contains 13 residues. CDR3 in amino acids: CASGQRGLNTQYF. The CDR3, as DNA: TGTGCCAGCGGTCAGAGGGGGTTAAATACGCAGTATTTT.

This clonotype was recorded at least ten times. The rearrangement uses TRBV28 and TRBJ1-2; D is ambiguous. V gave up 5 bases and J gave up 4 bases, with 11 bases separating them. The CDR3 loop spans 13 amino acids. The germline gives CDR1 MDHEN, CDR2 SYDVKM. In DNA, the CDR3 is TGTGCCAGCAGTCCCCCCCCTACCTATGGCTACACCTTC. This sequence encodes CASSPPPTYGYTF.

This clonotype was seen many times. This chain uses TRBV20-1 with TRBJ2-1, with TRBD2 matching 7 bases. This CDR3 comprises 15 residues. V lost 8 bases and J lost 4; bases outside the gene matches: 14. Germline V gives CDR1 DFQATT, CDR2 SNEGSKA (reference sequence). The CDR3 sequence: CSIPGVGGDYNEQFF. CDR3 bases: TGCAGTATTCCAGGAGTTGGGGGGGATTACAATGAGCAGTTCTTC.

The sample holds many counts of this clonotype. The chain has TRBV5-1 and TRBJ2-3, with 12 bases that match TRBD1. The CDR3 has 15 amino acids. V was clipped by 5 bases and J by 5 bases; unmatched bases: 6. CDR1 is SGHRS and CDR2 is YFSETQ in the germline V gene. For the CDR3, the DNA is TGCGCCAGCAGTTCCGGGACAGGGGGCAAAGATACGCAGTATTTT. Residues: CASSSGTGGKDTQYF.

This chain connects TRBV5-6 to TRBJ2-1, with 11 bases lining up with TRBD2. With V trimmed by 0 bases and J by 7 bases, 6 bases remained unmatched. Looked up from germline, CDR1 is SGHDT and CDR2 is YYEEEE. This CDR3 contains 16 residues. The CDR3 region has the DNA TGTGCCAGCAGCTTGGCCATGGCTAGCGGGGGGAATGAGCAGTTCTTC. Its protein is CASSLAMASGGNEQFF. Full variable domain (remainder filled in from reference TRBV5-6 and TRBJ2-1): DAGVTQSPTHLIKTRGQQVTLRCSPKSGHDTVSWYQQALGQGPQFIFQYYEEEERQRGNFPDRFSGHQFPNYSSELNVNALLLGDSALYLCASSLAMASGGNEQFFGPGTRLTVL.

This chain uses TRBV7-3 with TRBJ2-3; D not certain. This CDR3 has 11 amino acids. The V end lost 4 bases, the J end lost 11 bases, and 10 bases lay between the germline ends. Germline CDR1 reads SGHTA; CDR2 reads FQGTGA. CDR3 amino acids: CASSSGGRQYF. The CDR3, as DNA: TGTGCCAGCAGCTCGGGTGGCCGGCAGTATTTT.

This clonotype was seen repeatedly, ten times or more. V is TRBV5-1 and J is TRBJ2-1; 8 positions match TRBD2. The CDR3 totals 16 residues. The V gene's germline CDR1 is SGHRS and CDR2 YFSETQ. Germline trimming cut 1 base from V and 3 bases from J; bases unmatched to any gene: 6. This CDR3 reads CASSLRTTSVYNEQFF. The DNA for the CDR3 is TGCGCCAGCAGCTTGCGCACGACTAGCGTCTACAATGAGCAGTTCTTC.

The chain carries TRBV5-1 and TRBJ2-3, with a tentative D call TRBD1 (6 bases). Germline values: CDR1 SGHRS, CDR2 YFSETQ. The CDR3 totals 16 residues. Trimming cost V 2 bases and J 0 bases, with 13 bases left between them. The CDR3 nucleotides are TGCGCCAGCAGCTTAAGACAGGTCCCTAGCACAGATACGCAGTATTTT. This gives the protein CASSLRQVPSTDTQYF.

At least ten counts were recorded for this clonotype. V usage is TRBV5-1 and J usage is TRBJ1-2; D is uncertain. Trimming removed 6 bases from V and 8 bases from J, with 20 bases in between. CDR1 and CDR2 (germline): SGHRS, YFSETQ. The CDR3 is made up of 14 amino acids. The CDR3 here is CASTLEAPSGGYTF. The CDR3 DNA sequence: TGCGCCAGCACGCTGGAGGCCCCCAGTGGGGGCTACACCTTC.

This clonotype has a count of ten or more. The chain recombines TRBV28 with TRBJ2-1; TRBD2 might be the D (5 bases). Germline loops: CDR1 MDHEN, CDR2 SYDVKM. Trimming took off 4 bases at V and 0 bases at J, with 19 bases between the two ends. CDR3 length: 18 residues. The DNA of the CDR3 is TGTGCCAGCAGTTCCCGACATTGGCAGCGGAGCTCCTACAATGAGCAGTTCTTC. Its protein product is CASSSRHWQRSSYNEQFF. Using reference TRBV28 and TRBJ2-1 for the parts outside the CDR3, the full variable domain is DVKVTQSSRYLVKRTGEKVFLECVQDMDHENMFWYRQDPGLGLRLIYFSYDVKMKEKGDIPEGYSVSREKKERFSLILESASTNQTSMYLCASSSRHWQRSSYNEQFFGPGTRLTVL.

This clonotype was detected many times. The genes are TRBV18 and TRBJ2-3; D call uncertain. Deletions cut 2 bases from V and 5 bases from J, with 5 bases between. CDR1 KGHSH and CDR2 LQKENI come from the germline V gene. The CDR3 covers 12 residues. CDR3 nucleotide sequence: TGTGCCAGCTCACCAGCAGAAGATACGCAGTATTTT. Encoded protein: CASSPAEDTQYF.

V is TRBV19 and J is TRBJ2-3; D unclear. Germline loops: CDR1 LNHDA, CDR2 SQIVND (reference sequence). The CDR3 loop spans 12 amino acids. V lost 5 bases and J 6 bases, leaving 9 bases between the germline ends. This CDR3 is CASSFRVDTQYF. CDR3 in DNA: TGTGCCAGTAGTTTCCGGGTGGATACGCAGTATTTT.

This clonotype was detected many times. This rearrangement joins TRBV5-1 to TRBJ2-3; D is unresolved. CDR1 and CDR2 (germline): SGHRS, YFSETQ. V was cut by 2 bases and J by 3 bases, with 10 bases left in between. This CDR3 region has 14 residues. This CDR3 reads CASSFRARTDTQYF. In nucleotides, the CDR3 is TGCGCCAGCAGCTTTCGAGCGAGGACAGATACGCAGTATTTT.

This clonotype showed up many times. V usage is TRBV24-1 and J usage is TRBJ2-2, with 9 positions matching TRBD1. Germline V gene sequence: CDR1 KGHDR, CDR2 SFDVKD. The CDR3 is made up of 16 amino acids. Trimming took 5 bases from V and 6 from J; bases not matched to a gene: 9. This CDR3 is CATSGPGQGFPGELFF. CDR3 in DNA: TGTGCCACCAGTGGTCCGGGACAGGGTTTTCCCGGGGAGCTGTTTTTT.

About this clonotype: One junction end does not reproduce the germline sequence, and a read error may be involved. This chain uses TRBV20-1 with TRBJ2-5, with D maybe TRBD2 (6 bases). CDR1 is DFQATT, CDR2 SNEGSKA, per germline (reference sequence). The CDR3 loop spans 14 amino acids. The CDR3 sequence: CSAREGTRGETQYF. As DNA, the CDR3 is TGCAGTGCTCGAGAGGGGACCCGGGGGGAGACCCAGTACTTC.

This clonotype was counted ten times or more. The DNA for the CDR3 is TGCAGTGCTAGAGGATACAGGGGGCTTGAAGGTTCACCCCTCCACTTT. Its protein is CSARGYRGLEGSPLHF. This chain links TRBV20-1 with TRBJ1-6; TRBD1 agrees at 9 bases. V trimming: 1 base; J trimming: 9 bases; junction bases outside the gene matches: 10. The CDR3 has 16 residues. CDR1 and CDR2 (germline): DFQATT, SNEGSKA (reference sequence).

This clonotype was seen repeatedly, ten times or more. The chain combines TRBV5-1 with TRBJ2-3; a weak D match, TRBD1 (6 bases). The CDR3 consists of 15 residues. From germline, CDR1 is SGHRS and CDR2 YFSETQ. Between the trimmed V and J ends, which lost 7 bases and 0 bases, there was a span of 15 bases. The CDR3 loop is CASARGGQSTDTQYF. DNA of the CDR3: TGCGCCAGCGCCCGTGGAGGACAGAGCACAGATACGCAGTATTTT.